This entry lists 10 T cell receptor beta chains sequenced from one sample in a study of T cell repertoires in cytomegalovirus infection. TCRdb processed the reads anew with MiXCR; each CDR3 protein has one entry. Found here are roughly 990,000 distinct CDR3 sequences, roughly 30% of them singletons; the top ten hold around 15%. Their cognate antigens are unknown. The specimen was cultured CD8+ T cells from PBMCs, collected from culture after CMV antigen stimulation. The receptors here all came from a human donor in good health (CMV status not recorded). Some clones in this sample may be carry-over from other donors' samples.

The V call is TRBV25-1, the J call TRBJ1-1; D may be TRBD1 (6 bases). V was trimmed by 0 bases and J by 5 bases, leaving 19 bases between them. This CDR3 contains 17 residues. In germline, CDR1 is MGHDK, CDR2 SYGVNS. CDR3 sequence (DNA): TGTGCCAGCAGTGAATATATGGCGGGGGGCGCGTGGACTGAAGCTTTCTTT. Encoded protein: CASSEYMAGGAWTEAFF.

This clonotype was detected a few times. This chain links TRBV27 with TRBJ1-5, with a possible D match to TRBD1 (5 bases). V was cut by 3 bases and J by 7 bases, with 10 bases left in between. CDR3 length equals 13 residues. Germline V gene lookup returns CDR1 MNHEY and CDR2 SMNVEV (reference sequence). DNA of the CDR3: TGTGCCAGCAGTTTCCAGGGAGTCCAGCCCCAGCATTTT. Translating it yields CASSFQGVQPQHF.

At least ten counts were recorded for this clonotype. V gene TRBV7-2 combines with J gene TRBJ2-1; the match to TRBD2 covers 9 bases. V shed 2 bases and J 8 bases; nucleotides not matched to a gene: 10. This CDR3 has 16 amino acids. Per the germline V gene, CDR1 is SGHTA and CDR2 is FQGNSA. CDR3 coding DNA: TGTGCCAGCAGCTTAAATAGGCGGGGGGGGAGTTATGAGCAGTTCTTC. Its translation is CASSLNRRGGSYEQFF.

Only a few counts were recorded for this clonotype. V and J are TRBV27 and TRBJ2-2; the match to TRBD1 covers 10 bases. Per germline, CDR1 MNHEY and CDR2 SMNVEV (reference sequence). The V segment lost 5 bases and the J segment 6 bases; nucleotides outside the gene matches: 6. The CDR3 is made up of 15 amino acids. The CDR3 region has the DNA TGTGCCAGCAGTCCGGGACAGGGGCTCGCCGGGGAGCTGTTTTTT. Protein: CASSPGQGLAGELFF.

The J gene is TRBJ2-3, the V gene TRBV6-6; no clear D gene. Trimming left V 8 bases short and J 0 bases short, with 15 bases between. The CDR3 loop spans 15 amino acids. Germline assignment: CDR1 MNHNY and CDR2 SVGAGI (reference sequence). CDR3 protein: CASSPSGWSTDTQYF. The CDR3 DNA follows: TGTGCCAGCTCCCCCTCAGGTTGGAGCACAGATACGCAGTATTTT.

This sequence joins TRBV4-1 and TRBJ2-6; D is unclear. Germline V lookup: CDR1 MGHRA, CDR2 YSYEKL. With 2 bases removed from V and 0 bases from J, the gap between germline ends came to 14 bases. The CDR3 covers 18 residues. CDR3 nucleotide sequence: TGCGCCAGCAGCCAAACTGACGCACGGCCCTCTGGGGCCAACGTCCTGACTTTC. Residues: CASSQTDARPSGANVLTF.

This clonotype showed up just a few times. The rearrangement links TRBV19 to TRBJ1-3; D might be TRBD1 (5 bases). V lost 3 bases to trimming and J lost 3 bases, with 27 bases between them. The V gene's germline CDR1 is LNHDA and CDR2 SQIVND (reference sequence). The CDR3 loop spans 20 amino acids. As DNA, the CDR3 is TGTGCCAGTAGTATGGGAACCGGGACGGGATTTTTCATCAGTGGAAACACCATATATTTT. Amino acids: CASSMGTGTGFFISGNTIYF.

This clonotype was observed a handful of times. This chain joins TRBV20-1 and TRBJ2-1, with a tentative D call TRBD1 (5 bases). Trimming took 3 bases from V and 4 from J, leaving 13 bases between them. The CDR3 is 14 residues long. Germline values: CDR1 DFQATT, CDR2 SNEGSKA (reference sequence). The chain's CDR3 is CSARGRGAYNEQFF. CDR3 DNA sequence: TGCAGTGCTAGGGGGCGAGGAGCGTACAATGAGCAGTTCTTC.

This clonotype has at least ten counts. The V gene is TRBV29-1, the J gene TRBJ1-2; D is possibly TRBD1 (5 bases). The ends were cut back, 4 bases at V and 8 bases at J, with 17 bases in the middle. Germline V gene data show CDR1 as SQVTM and CDR2 as ANQGSEA. This CDR3 comprises 13 residues. CDR3 in amino acids: CSVGGRGHGGYTF. The DNA of the CDR3 is TGCAGCGTTGGGGGCCGCGGGCACGGAGGCTACACCTTC.

The chain employs TRBV19 and TRBJ2-1; 10 bases align to TRBD2. The ends lost 0 bases at V and 4 bases at J; junction bases unmatched: 3. Germline CDR1 LNHDA, CDR2 SQIVND (reference sequence). This CDR3 has 16 amino acids. CDR3 nucleotide sequence: TGTGCCAGTAGTATAGAGACAGCGGGGGGGTACAATGAGCAGTTCTTC. Translation: CASSIETAGGYNEQFF.